These 2 T cell receptor beta chains were sequenced from one sample in a study of molecular identifiers for immune sequencing clone quantification (dated by TCRdb to the late 2010s). Library preparation employed PCR. The sample was run on an Illumina HiSeq 4000. TCRdb took the public reads, trimmed them with fastp at Q25, ran MiXCR for clone calling and kept in-frame beta chains. Entries that share a CDR3 protein sequence are merged under the most common genes and DNA. Within this sample are about 640,000 distinct CDR3 sequences, with about 20% of them counted one time only. Roughly 0.83% of the sample goes to the ten largest clones. Sequencing was done on a sample of naive CD8+ T cells from blood, with Jurkat cell RNA spiked in. The sample's cell subset or site label, in plain terms: FACS-sorted CD8+CD4-CCR7+CD45RA+ naive T cells. The receptors shown here come from a human donor in good health. Some libraries in this study had Jurkat cell RNA spiked in.

The chain recombines TRBV30 with TRBJ2-3; weak D call: TRBD1 (6 bases). CDR1 and CDR2 (germline): GTSNPN, SVGIG (reference sequence). V gave up 3 bases and J gave up 4 bases, with 17 bases separating them. The CDR3 totals 15 residues. CDR3 nucleotide sequence: TGTGCCTGGAGCCCCTGGGGGCAGGAGGCAGATACGCAGTATTTT. It encodes CAWSPWGQEADTQYF.

There are many counts of this clonotype. The V and J genes are TRBV10-1 and TRBJ2-3; 7 bases match TRBD2. This CDR3 is built from 15 residues. Germline loops: CDR1 WNHNN, CDR2 SYGVQD (reference sequence). V lost 0 bases, J lost 4 bases, and 4 bases stayed unmatched. CDR3 in DNA: TGCGCCAGCAGTGAGTCGCAGCTAGCGGCAGATACGCAGTATTTT. This encodes CASSESQLAADTQYF.